The clone carrying this T cell receptor (beta chain) has only a few counts. The antigen is undetermined. This sample was taken from a study of cytomegalovirus exposure and HLA in healthy donors. Study-wide results and caveats: Later analysis showed TCR association rates varying by HLA locus, highest for DRB1 and lowest for HLA-C. CMV antigen specificity was confirmed in vitro for a few CMV-associated chains.

This PCR relied on a set of 60 Vbeta primers and 13 Jbeta primers. The assay was immunoSEQ multiplex PCR, and TCRdb's table has in-frame clones only and misses some. This table holds 95,000 to 150,000 clones, 15% to 19% found once. The CDR3 is 15 residues long. The ends were cut back, 4 bases at V and 3 bases at J, with 13 bases in the middle. In germline, CDR1 is SGHDT, CDR2 YYEEEE. The receptor was derived from a young woman in good health and CMV-seronegative. Specimen: PBMCs. J is TRBJ2-2 and V is TRBV5-6; tentatively, D is TRBD2 (6 bases). CDR3 loop: CASSLARRDTGELFF. The CDR3 nucleotides read TGTGCCAGCAGCCTGGCTCGGAGGGACACCGGGGAGCTGTTTTTT. The variable domain in full, with the rest retrieved from reference TRBV5-6 and TRBJ2-2, is DAGVTQSPTHLIKTRGQQVTLRCSPKSGHDTVSWYQQALGQGPQFIFQYYEEEERQRGNFPDRFSGHQFPNYSSELNVNALLLGDSALYLCASSLARRDTGELFFGEGSRLTVL.